The 4 T cell receptor beta chains in this list originate from one sample, sequenced in a study of blood T cell repertoires in COVID-19. The method was immunoSEQ multiplex PCR; TCRdb's version includes in-frame clones alone and lacks a portion of them. This sample has about 210,000 clones, with around nine tenths found just once. The sample was peripheral blood. The receptors were gathered from a woman in her thirties or forties with acute or convalescent COVID-19.

The chain recombines TRBV28 with TRBJ2-5; 9 nucleotides align to TRBD2. V was pared by 6 bases and J by 5 bases, with 7 bases of the junction left unmatched. Germline assignment: CDR1 MDHEN and CDR2 SYDVKM. The CDR3 is 14 residues long. The CDR3 DNA is TGTGCCAGCAGGACCAGGACTAGCGACGAGACCCAGTACTTC. This translates into CASRTRTSDETQYF.

In the case of this clone: This CDR3 is also generated by other DNA sequences in the sample. This chain uses TRBV5-1 with TRBJ1-1, with 8 positions matching TRBD1. The ends lost 0 bases at V and 5 bases at J; junction bases unmatched: 3. The CDR3 has 14 residues. Germline V gives CDR1 SGHRS, CDR2 YFSETQ. The CDR3 DNA sequence: TGCGCCAGCAGCTTGGTCACAGGGGGAACTGAAGCTTTCTTT. This translates into CASSLVTGGTEAFF.

The chain has TRBV9 and TRBJ1-1; D remains ambiguous. V lost 0 bases to trimming and J lost 2 bases, with 8 bases between them. The CDR3 runs 14 residues. Germline CDR1 reads SGDLS; CDR2 reads YYNGEE. CDR3 amino acids: CASSVGALNTEAFF. In DNA form, the CDR3 reads TGTGCCAGCAGCGTAGGGGCCCTAAACACTGAAGCTTTCTTT.

The V call is TRBV5-4, the J call TRBJ2-5; TRBD1 agrees at 7 bases. The CDR3 runs to 16 residues. Germline CDR1 and CDR2: SGHNT and YYREEE (reference sequence). The J segment lost 5 bases and the V segment lost 3 bases, leaving 13 bases of the junction unmatched. The CDR3 sequence: CASSSGTAQFGETQYF. In nucleotides, the CDR3 is TGTGCCAGCAGCTCCGGGACAGCGCAATTCGGGGAGACCCAGTACTTC. The whole variable domain, filled in from reference TRBV5-4 and TRBJ2-5, reads ETGVTQSPTHLIKTRGQQVTLRCSSQSGHNTVSWYQQALGQGPQFIFQYYREEENGRGNFPPRFSGLQFPNYSSELNVNALELDDSALYLCASSSGTAQFGETQYFGPGTRLLVL.